This T cell receptor (beta chain) emerged from a study of blood T cell repertoires in COVID-19. Study in general: The origin of the acute and convalescent COVID-19 samples was the United States, Italy and Spain.

There are a few counts of this clone. Individuals drawn from about two dozen US areas were about 18 to 90 years old. Study processing details: Reference gene primer amplification yielded estimated nucleated cell counts. The method was immunoSEQ multiplex PCR; TCRdb's version includes in-frame clones alone and lacks a portion of them. Clonal size and the V and J genes are those of that table, whereas D and trimming came from the DNA. Altogether some 140,000 clones are present, roughly 83% being singletons, with the ten largest covering less than 7%. The CDR3 covers 15 residues. The germline CDR1 and CDR2 sequences are MNHEY and SMNVEV (reference sequence). V was trimmed by 5 bases and J by 3 bases, leaving 14 bases between them.

The genes are TRBV27 and TRBJ1-5; no clear D. This receptor was taken from a man between 35 and 55 years old with acute COVID-19. The sample taken for sequencing was PBMCs or T cells enriched from blood (not recorded which). CDR3 in amino acids: CASSAPGDFNQPQHF. CDR3 coding DNA: TGTGCCAGCAGTGCCCCCGGGGATTTCAATCAGCCCCAGCATTTT.